This T cell receptor (beta chain) was sequenced in a study of cytomegalovirus exposure and HLA in healthy donors (dated by TCRdb to about 2017). Describing the broader study: In an earlier analysis of under 750 of the donors, 276 Gb of sequence data and some 100 million unique TCR beta sequences from 180 million or so T cells were reported. An early release that covered around 590 HLA-typed donors contained approximately 300 gigabases of sequencing data and tens of millions of unique TCR sequences. Of the roughly 420 genotyped donors, 75% to 85% were placed in the genetic ancestry cluster associated with self-reported Caucasian donors. The study was designed to test whether signatures of past pathogen exposure could be identified by cataloging public T cell receptors. The study used immunosequencing to profile the T cell repertoires of about 670 subjects and linked those repertoires to cytomegalovirus serostatus. Along with the roughly 700-subject first cohort, a separate validation cohort of over 90 different subjects was used. The study combined high-throughput TCR immunosequencing, statistical association of individual TCRs with disease status, and machine learning to predict cytomegalovirus infection status. To study patterns of TCR occurrence, a later analysis re-analyzed previously published TCR beta repertoires from under 750 donors and added high-resolution HLA genotyping. In the later analysis, no new phenotypic data were used to find candidate immune exposures; instead, reliance was placed on TCR beta sequences and their occurrence across donors. In an earlier analysis of 587 of the donors, high-throughput TCR beta sequencing was used to judge whether each TCR beta V gene segment behaved as functional or pseudogenic. Donor age, sex, ethnicity and CMV serostatus were compiled alongside the repertoire data. A later genetic analysis took genome-wide SNP genotypes for about 65% of the roughly 670 donors and used that subset as a discovery cohort. Every discovery cohort repertoire had been produced on one sequencing platform. Class I and class II HLA loci were covered by the typing at four-digit resolution. The number of donors typed differed by locus, with roughly 629-640 for A, B, C, DRB1 and DQB1, 522 for DQA1, some 570 for DPA1, and some 470 for DPB1. Four to six DR-DQ haplotypes were handled as single units for association and clustering, since linkage in the cohort was strong. Across approximately 400 genotyped donors of the cohort, an average of approximately 200,000 unique TCR beta nucleotide sequences per donor were sequenced, and roughly 20% of those sequences were non-productive. Points the paper makes about the study in general: Strong co-occurrence of HLA alleles, especially DR and DQ, made assigning TCR associations to individual alleles difficult. A cluster of highly shared sequence variants was judged likely to be a technical artifact of the sequencing pipeline. In a later analysis, several top co-occurrence clusters were reported to appear linked to parvovirus B19, influenza, CMV and Epstein-Barr virus. Compared with equally common non-associated chains, HLA-associated TCR beta chains in a later analysis were more clonally expanded and had lower generation probabilities. Linkage disequilibrium might explain the correlated functional status among segregating V segments, but an unknown experimental factor could not be ruled out. In a later analysis, TCR association rates were found to vary across HLA loci, with the most associated TCRs seen for DRB1 alleles and the fewest for HLA-C alleles. According to a later genetic analysis, donors in an Asian-associated ancestry cluster had fewer N-insertions in productive TCRs than the roughly 700-donor mean. The presence/absence analyses assumed that sequencing depth was roughly uniform across donors, and that assumption may not be true. Because HLA typing was missing for some donors at each locus, association tests included only the typed subset. The study listed 150 to 200 TCR beta chains as associated with cytomegalovirus. Most TCR sequences were observed very rarely across donors, whereas some public TCRs were present in many individuals. V-gene and J-gene trimming of TCR beta chains was associated with a missense DCLRE1C variant in a later genetic analysis, and the association was replicated in an independent cohort. A later analysis associated approximately 17,000 TCR beta sequences with specific HLA alleles at a false discovery rate of 0.05. Because counts were too low, some 16 rarely observed V segments, including chromosome 9 orphons, were excluded from the earlier analysis of 587 of the donors. The only immune exposure information available for the cohort was CMV serostatus. In an earlier analysis of 587 of the donors, most TCR beta V segments appeared in productive rearrangements about 87% or about 30% of the time, broadly matching IMGT annotations. In vitro tests confirmed that a few of the cytomegalovirus-associated TCR beta chains recognize cytomegalovirus antigens. The classifier was reported to diagnose cytomegalovirus status with high specificity and sensitivity in both the original cohort and the validation cohort. A later analysis found that most CMV-associated TCR beta chains appeared HLA-restricted, with HLA associations seemingly driven largely by CMV exposure. The authors suggested that the approach could potentially be generalized to other disease states and immunological phenotypes. Only TCR beta chains were sequenced in this cohort, and the absence of alpha or paired-chain data limited detectable features. A further reported finding was that TCR beta sequences accurately predicted the HLA-A and HLA-B alleles for most subjects in the first cohort.

The cohort was made up of roughly 670 healthy bone marrow donors. At the time of sampling, every cohort member was nominally healthy, though immune exposures that went unrecorded were likely present. The donor was CMV seropositive and belonged to the group of 250 to 300 seropositive cohort members. A peripheral blood sample was collected from each donor, and TCR beta sequencing was performed on peripheral blood mononuclear cells. The Qiagen DNeasy Blood Extraction Kit was used to extract genomic DNA from the blood cell samples. About this clone: Its antigen target is currently unknown. The record has no base qualities; no much larger clone is one base away.

The library relied on the immunoSEQ multiplex PCR assay. The multiplex PCR relied on a mix of 60 forward primers for TCR Vbeta segments and 13 reverse primers for TCR Jbeta segments. The CDR3 region of rearranged TCR beta genes was amplified from genomic DNA with a multiplex PCR assay. On the Illumina HiSeq System, the amplified TCR beta libraries were sequenced as 87-base-pair reads. The paper's processing steps were these. A later analysis tallied roughly 76 million unique TCR beta chains across the approximately 670 repertoires, and around 10 million of those chains were shared by two or more donors. Raw reads were error-corrected and collapsed into unique sequences with a nearest-neighbor algorithm that merged closely related sequences to remove PCR and sequencing errors. V, D and J gene segments were assigned by aligning CDR3 sequences to IMGT reference sequences. For a sequence to be retained, a match of at least six nucleotides to both a V gene segment and a J gene segment was required. A rearrangement counted as productive if the CDR3 had no stop codons and remained in frame with V and J, and every other rearrangement counted as non-productive. Following IMGT convention, CDR3 was defined as the stretch from the second conserved V-encoded cysteine up to the conserved J-encoded phenylalanine. The earlier analysis of fewer than 750 of the donors excluded sequences that lacked an unambiguous match to a single V gene segment. An earlier analysis of several hundred of the donors classified V segments as functional when productive rearrangements were above 56.7% and as segregating when the standard deviation between donors was above 5%. A statistical classification framework was developed to diagnose cytomegalovirus status using the catalog of TCR beta chain sequences. In a later analysis, V and J genes were assigned by comparing TCR nucleotide sequences against IMGT/GENE-DB human TR gene sequences. A later analysis assigned CDR3 sequences and most-parsimonious VDJ recombination scenarios with the TCRdist pipeline. In a later analysis, each TCR beta chain was defined by its CDR3 amino acid sequence together with its V-gene family, and reads without a unique V-gene family were excluded. In a later analysis, 500 to 650 highly shared, low-generation-probability nucleotide sequences were removed to address suspected cross-contamination and a sequencing artifact. In a later analysis, a clonal expansion index for each public chain was calculated from normalized within-repertoire ranks of inferred template counts. A later analysis computed generation probabilities with a VDJ recombination model fitted to out-of-frame rearrangements, and checked the results against IGoR. Hypergeometric tests were used in a later analysis to score TCR-TCR, TCR-HLA and TCR-CMV co-occurrence, with a repertoire-size bias correction applied to the TCR pairs. False discovery rates were estimated in a later analysis by permuting HLA or CMV assignments 20 times. A later analysis grouped co-occurring TCRs with DBSCAN, adding TCRdist sequence similarity when clustering within HLA-allele-positive subsets. Repertoires with fewer than 30,000 or more than 120,000 public chains, plus five repertoires with anomalous nucleotide sharing, were excluded from co-occurrence clustering. In its TCRdb copy, this immuneACCESS table keeps in-frame sequences only and misses some clones. Where compared with another copy, unresolved V genes explain less than half of these, and the others have no known cause. D and trimming were read from the DNA, whereas the V and J calls and clone size are those reported in that table. This sample holds about 160,000 clones; roughly 80% were observed only once. The ten largest make up nearly 8.5% of the sample.

The TCR originated in a male donor in good health and CMV-seropositive. The material sequenced was PBMCs.

This receptor has the CDR3 CASTTGLLEDGYTF. DNA sequence: TGTGCCAGTACTACGGGACTCTTAGAGGATGGCTACACCTTC. This chain joins TRBV2 to TRBJ1-2; TRBD1 is a weak D gene call, 5 bases matching. V is clipped by 9 bases and J by 6 bases, and the sequence between their germline boundaries is 20 bases long. The germline V gene gives CDR1 as SNHLY and CDR2 as FYNNEI. The CDR3 sequence holds 14 residues, the cysteine and phenylalanine included. Left in the record is the CDR3 DNA by itself, 42 bases read in frame from the first base.